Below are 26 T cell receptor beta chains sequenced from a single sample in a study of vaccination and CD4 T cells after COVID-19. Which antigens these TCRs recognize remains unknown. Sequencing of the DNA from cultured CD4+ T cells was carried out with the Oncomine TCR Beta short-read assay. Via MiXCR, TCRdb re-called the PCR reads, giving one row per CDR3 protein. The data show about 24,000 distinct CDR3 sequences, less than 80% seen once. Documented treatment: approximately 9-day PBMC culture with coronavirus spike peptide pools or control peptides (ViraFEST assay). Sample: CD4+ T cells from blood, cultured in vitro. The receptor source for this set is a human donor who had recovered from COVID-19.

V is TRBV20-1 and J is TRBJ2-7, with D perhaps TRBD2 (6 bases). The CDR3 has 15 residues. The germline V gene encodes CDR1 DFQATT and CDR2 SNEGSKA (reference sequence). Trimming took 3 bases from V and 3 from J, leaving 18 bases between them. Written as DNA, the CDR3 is TGCAGTGCTAGTGGAGGGAGGACCGGGGGCTACGAGCAGTACTTC. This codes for CSASGGRTGGYEQYF.

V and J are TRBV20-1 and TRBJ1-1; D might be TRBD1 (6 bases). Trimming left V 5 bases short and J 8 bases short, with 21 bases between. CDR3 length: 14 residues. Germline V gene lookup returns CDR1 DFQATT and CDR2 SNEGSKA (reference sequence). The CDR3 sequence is CSAERGGGTLEAFF. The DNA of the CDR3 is TGCAGTGCTGAGAGGGGAGGGGGGACGCTGGAAGCTTTCTTT.

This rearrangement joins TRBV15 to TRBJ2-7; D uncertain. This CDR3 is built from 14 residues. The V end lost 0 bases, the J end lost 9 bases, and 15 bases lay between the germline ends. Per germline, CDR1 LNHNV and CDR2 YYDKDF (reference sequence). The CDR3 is CATSRDTGPLGQYF. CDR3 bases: TGTGCCACCAGCAGAGATACGGGCCCTCTCGGGCAGTACTTC.

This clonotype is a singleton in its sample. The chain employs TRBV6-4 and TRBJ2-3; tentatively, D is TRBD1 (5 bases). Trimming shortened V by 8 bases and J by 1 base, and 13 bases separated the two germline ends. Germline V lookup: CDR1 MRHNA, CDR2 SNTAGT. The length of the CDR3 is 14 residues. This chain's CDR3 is CASAMGHGTDTQYF. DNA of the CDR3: TGTGCCAGCGCCATGGGGCACGGCACAGATACGCAGTATTTT.

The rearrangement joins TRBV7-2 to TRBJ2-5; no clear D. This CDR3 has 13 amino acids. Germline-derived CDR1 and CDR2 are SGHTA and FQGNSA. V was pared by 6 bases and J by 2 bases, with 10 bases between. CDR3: CASRNRQQETQYF. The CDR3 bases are TGTGCCAGCAGAAACCGGCAACAAGAGACCCAGTACTTC.

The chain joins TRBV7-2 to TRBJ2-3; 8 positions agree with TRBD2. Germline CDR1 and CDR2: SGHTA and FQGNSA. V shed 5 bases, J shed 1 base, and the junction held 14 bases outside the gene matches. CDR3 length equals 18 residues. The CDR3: CASSPRLLAVRRTDTQYF. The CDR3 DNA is TGTGCCAGCAGCCCTCGCCTACTAGCGGTGAGACGCACAGATACGCAGTATTTT. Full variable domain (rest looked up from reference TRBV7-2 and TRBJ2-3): GAGVSQSPSNKVTEKGKDVELRCDPISGHTALYWYRQSLGQGLEFLIYFQGNSAPDKSGLPSDRFSAERTGGSVSTLTIQRTQQEDSAVYLCASSPRLLAVRRTDTQYFGPGTRLTVL.

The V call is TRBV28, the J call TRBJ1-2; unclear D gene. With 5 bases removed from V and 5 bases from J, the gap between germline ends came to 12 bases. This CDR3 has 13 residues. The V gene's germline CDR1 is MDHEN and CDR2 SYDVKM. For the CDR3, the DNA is TGTGCCAGCAGTCCCCCCCGTGGGTATGGCTACACCTTC. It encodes CASSPPRGYGYTF.

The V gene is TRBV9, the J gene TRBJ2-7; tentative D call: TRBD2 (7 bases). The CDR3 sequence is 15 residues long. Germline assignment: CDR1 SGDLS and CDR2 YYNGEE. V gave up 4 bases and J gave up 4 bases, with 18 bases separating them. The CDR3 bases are TGTGCCAGCAGCCCCGGGGGGCTAACGTCTTACGAGCAGTACTTC. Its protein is CASSPGGLTSYEQYF.

CDR3 nucleotide sequence: TGTGCCACCAGCAGAGATCGGGACAGGGGGGAAAAACTGTTTTTT. Translating it yields CATSRDRDRGEKLFF. The genes are TRBV15 and TRBJ1-4, with 11 bases identical to TRBD1. V lost 0 bases, J lost 8 bases, and 2 bases stayed unmatched. CDR3 size: 15 residues. Germline loops: CDR1 LNHNV, CDR2 YYDKDF (reference sequence).

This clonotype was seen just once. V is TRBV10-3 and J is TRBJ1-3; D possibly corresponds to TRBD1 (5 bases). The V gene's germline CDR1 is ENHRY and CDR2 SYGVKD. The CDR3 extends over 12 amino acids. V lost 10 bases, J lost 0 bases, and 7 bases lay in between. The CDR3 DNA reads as TGTGCCAGCCAGGGCTCTGGAAACACCATATATTTT. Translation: CASQGSGNTIYF.

CDR3 coding DNA: TGCAGCGTTGAAGCCCTGGGGGGGCGACACCCTGAAGCTTTCTTT. Amino acids: CSVEALGGRHPEAFF. The V gene is TRBV29-1, the J gene TRBJ1-1; D may be TRBD1 (6 bases). CDR1 and CDR2 (germline): SQVTM, ANQGSEA. V lost 1 base and J lost 6, with 18 bases in between. This CDR3 is built from 15 residues.

The CDR3 DNA reads TGTGCCAGCAGCGTAGCAGGGGATAGCAATCAGCCCCAGCATTTT. Its protein product is CASSVAGDSNQPQHF. J is TRBJ1-5 and V is TRBV9; D is perhaps TRBD1 (6 bases). The V end was cut by 0 bases, the J end by 0 bases, with 7 bases between. CDR1 SGDLS and CDR2 YYNGEE come from the germline V gene. This CDR3 is 15 amino acids long.

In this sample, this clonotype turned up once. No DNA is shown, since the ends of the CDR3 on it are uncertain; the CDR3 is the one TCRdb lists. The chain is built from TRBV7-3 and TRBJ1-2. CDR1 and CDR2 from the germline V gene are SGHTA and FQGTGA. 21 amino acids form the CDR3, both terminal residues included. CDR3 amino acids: CASSFYICSARSGIANYGYTF.

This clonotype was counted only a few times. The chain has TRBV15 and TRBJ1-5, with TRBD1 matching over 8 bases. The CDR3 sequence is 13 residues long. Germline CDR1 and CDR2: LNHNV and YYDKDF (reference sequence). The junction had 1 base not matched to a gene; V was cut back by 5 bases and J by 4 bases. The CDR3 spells CATSGQGNQPQHF. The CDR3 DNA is TGTGCCACCAGCGGACAGGGAAATCAGCCCCAGCATTTT.

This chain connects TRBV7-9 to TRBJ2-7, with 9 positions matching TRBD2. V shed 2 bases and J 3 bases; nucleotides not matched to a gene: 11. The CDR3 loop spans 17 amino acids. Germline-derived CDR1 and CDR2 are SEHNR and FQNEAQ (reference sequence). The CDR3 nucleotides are TGTGCCAGCAGCTTATTCGGGCGGGAGGGAATTCACTACGAGCAGTACTTC. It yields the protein CASSLFGREGIHYEQYF.

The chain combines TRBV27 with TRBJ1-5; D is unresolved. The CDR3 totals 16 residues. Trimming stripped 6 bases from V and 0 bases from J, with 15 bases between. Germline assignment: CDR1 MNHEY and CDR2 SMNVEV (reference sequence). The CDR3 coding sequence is TGTGCCAGCAGCCCCGATAACTACATTAGCAATCAGCCCCAGCATTTT. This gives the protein CASSPDNYISNQPQHF.

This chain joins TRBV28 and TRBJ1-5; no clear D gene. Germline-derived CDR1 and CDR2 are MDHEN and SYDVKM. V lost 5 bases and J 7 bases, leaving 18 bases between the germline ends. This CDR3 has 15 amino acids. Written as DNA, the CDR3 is TGTGCCAGCAGTACACGACGGACCTCGGGGCAGCCCCAGCATTTT. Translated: CASSTRRTSGQPQHF.

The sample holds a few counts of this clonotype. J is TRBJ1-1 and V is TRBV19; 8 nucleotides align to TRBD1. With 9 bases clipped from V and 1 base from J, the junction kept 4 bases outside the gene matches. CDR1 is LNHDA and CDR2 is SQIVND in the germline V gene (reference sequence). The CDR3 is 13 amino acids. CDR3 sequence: CASSDRANTEAFF. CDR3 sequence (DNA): TGTGCCAGCTCGGACAGGGCGAACACTGAAGCTTTCTTT.

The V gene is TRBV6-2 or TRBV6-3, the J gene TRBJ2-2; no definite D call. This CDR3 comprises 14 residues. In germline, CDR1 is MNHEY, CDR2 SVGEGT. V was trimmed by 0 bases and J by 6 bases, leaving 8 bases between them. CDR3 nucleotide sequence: TGTGCCAGCAGTTACTCGGTGTCGGCCGGGGAGCTGTTTTTT. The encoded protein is CASSYSVSAGELFF.

The DNA for the CDR3 is TGTGCCAGCAGTTCAGCTTCTAGCGGAGCTAGCACAGATACGCAGTATTTT. The encoded protein is CASSSASSGASTDTQYF. V and J are TRBV27 and TRBJ2-3; 7 bases align to TRBD2. Looked up from germline, CDR1 is MNHEY and CDR2 is SMNVEV (reference sequence). The CDR3 length is 17 residues. The trim removed 4 bases at V and 0 bases at J, leaving 10 bases unmatched.

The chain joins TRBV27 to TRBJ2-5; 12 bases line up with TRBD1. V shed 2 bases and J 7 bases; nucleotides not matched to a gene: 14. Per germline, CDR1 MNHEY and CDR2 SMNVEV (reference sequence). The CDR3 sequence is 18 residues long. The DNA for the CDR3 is TGTGCCAGCAGTTTAAGAGGGACAGGGGGCCGGGGGGGCCCGACCCAGTACTTC. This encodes CASSLRGTGGRGGPTQYF.

The CDR3 sequence: CASSIQTRGTEAFF. The CDR3, as DNA: TGTGCCAGTAGTATCCAGACCCGAGGAACTGAAGCTTTCTTT. This chain connects TRBV19 to TRBJ1-1, with unresolved D. Germline CDR1 reads LNHDA; CDR2 reads SQIVND (reference sequence). The CDR3 runs to 14 residues. V lost 3 bases to trimming and J lost 5 bases, with 13 bases between them.

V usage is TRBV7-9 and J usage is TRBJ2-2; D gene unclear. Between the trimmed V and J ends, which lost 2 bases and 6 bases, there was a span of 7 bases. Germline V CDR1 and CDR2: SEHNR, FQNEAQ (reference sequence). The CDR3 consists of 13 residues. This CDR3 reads CASSLTGPGELFF. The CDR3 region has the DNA TGTGCCAGCAGCTTAACTGGGCCCGGGGAGCTGTTTTTT.

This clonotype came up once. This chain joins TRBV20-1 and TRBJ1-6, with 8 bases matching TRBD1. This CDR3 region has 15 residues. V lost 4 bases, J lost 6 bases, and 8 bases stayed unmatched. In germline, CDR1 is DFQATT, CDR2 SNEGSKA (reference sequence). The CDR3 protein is CSAKKGGQVNSPLHF. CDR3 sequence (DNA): TGCAGTGCTAAAAAAGGGGGACAGGTTAATTCACCCCTCCACTTT.

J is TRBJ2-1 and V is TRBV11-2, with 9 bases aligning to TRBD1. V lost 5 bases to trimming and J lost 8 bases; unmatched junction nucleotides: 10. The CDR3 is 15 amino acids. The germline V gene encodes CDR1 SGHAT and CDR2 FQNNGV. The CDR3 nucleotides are TGTGCCAGCAGCCTGGGGACAGGGCCCAGGTATGAGCAGTTCTTC. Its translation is CASSLGTGPRYEQFF.

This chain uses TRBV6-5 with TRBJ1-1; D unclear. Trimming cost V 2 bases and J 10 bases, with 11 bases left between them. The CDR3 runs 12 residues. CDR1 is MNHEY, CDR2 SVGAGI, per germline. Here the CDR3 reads CASSYGQSGAFF. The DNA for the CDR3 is TGTGCCAGCAGTTACGGGCAGTCGGGAGCTTTCTTT.